The 30 T cell receptor beta chains given below trace back to one sample, sequenced in a study of blood T cell repertoires in COVID-19. Sequencing used immunoSEQ multiplex PCR; TCRdb keeps in-frame clones, though not all of them. The repertoire holds some 230,000 clones, with 75% to 90% as singletons. The sample comprised peripheral blood. Every receptor here comes from a man aged 25 to 40 who had recovered from COVID-19.

J is TRBJ2-3 and V is TRBV27; 14 nucleotides line up with TRBD2. From germline, CDR1 is MNHEY and CDR2 SMNVEV (reference sequence). The junction had 10 bases not matched to a gene; V was cut back by 7 bases and J by 4 bases. The length of the CDR3 is 17 residues. The CDR3 region has the DNA TGTGCCAGCAACCTAATCTGGACTAGCGGGGGGTCAGATACGCAGTATTTT. Translation gives CASNLIWTSGGSDTQYF.

The rearrangement links TRBV27 to TRBJ1-5; D uncertain. V was pared by 5 bases and J by 1 base, with 12 bases between. The CDR3 runs to 15 residues. Germline lookup yields CDR1 MNHEY and CDR2 SMNVEV (reference sequence). CDR3 nucleotides: TGTGCCAGCAGTCCCTATCCGAGAAGCAATCAGCCCCAGCATTTT. This codes for CASSPYPRSNQPQHF.

V usage is TRBV9 and J usage is TRBJ2-2; 14 bases map to TRBD2. The germline gives CDR1 SGDLS, CDR2 YYNGEE. The CDR3 contains 17 residues. Unmatched junction bases numbered 5, after V lost 4 bases and J lost 3 bases. The CDR3 coding sequence is TGTGCCAGCAGCCCACAGGGACTAGCGGGGGACACCGGGGAGCTGTTTTTT. Protein sequence: CASSPQGLAGDTGELFF.

This clone was recorded a few times. The chain links TRBV15 to TRBJ1-2, with 8 bases identical to TRBD1. The ends lost 0 bases at V and 2 bases at J; junction bases unmatched: 8. The CDR3 contains 17 residues. Germline-derived CDR1 and CDR2 are LNHNV and YYDKDF (reference sequence). The CDR3 sequence: CATSRDYVDRENYGYTF. The DNA for the CDR3 is TGTGCCACCAGCAGAGATTACGTGGACAGGGAAAACTATGGCTACACCTTC.

The chain recombines TRBV12-3 or TRBV12-4 with TRBJ1-2, with D possibly being TRBD1 (5 bases). The V end lost 2 bases, the J end lost 12 bases, and 16 bases lay between the germline ends. The CDR3 runs to 13 residues. The DNA for the CDR3 is TGTGCCAGCAGTTTACGGCCGCAGGGAATGAACACCTTC. This sequence encodes CASSLRPQGMNTF.

The chain couples TRBV18 to TRBJ1-4; the match to TRBD1 covers 7 bases. CDR1 is KGHSH, CDR2 LQKENI, per germline. The J segment lost 2 bases and the V segment lost 3 bases, leaving 3 bases of the junction unmatched. The CDR3 contains 15 residues. Here the CDR3 reads CASSPQTGTNEKLFF. The CDR3 coding sequence is TGTGCCAGCTCACCCCAGACAGGGACTAATGAAAAACTGTTTTTT.

The chain links TRBV5-1 to TRBJ1-5; D uncertain. Germline V lookup: CDR1 SGHRS, CDR2 YFSETQ. Trimming removed 4 bases at V and 2 bases at J, with 16 bases between. The CDR3 is 16 amino acids. CDR3 nucleotide sequence: TGCGCCAGCAGCCGAGATTTTGCTGATGGCAATCAGCCCCAGCATTTT. Its protein product is CASSRDFADGNQPQHF.

With respect to this clone: Other DNA variants within this sample encode the same CDR3. The chain uses TRBV7-9 and TRBJ2-7; D not certain. The CDR3 sequence is 13 residues long. Trimming removed 0 bases at V and 0 bases at J, with 3 bases between. Per the germline V gene, CDR1 is SEHNR and CDR2 is FQNEAQ (reference sequence). CDR3 in DNA: TGTGCCAGCAGCTTAGCCAACTCCTACGAGCAGTACTTC. It yields the protein CASSLANSYEQYF. Full variable domain (rest looked up from reference TRBV7-9 and TRBJ2-7): DTGVSQNPRHKITKRGQNVTFRCDPISEHNRLYWYRQTLGQGPEFLTYFQNEAQLEKSRLLSDRFSAERPKGSFSTLEIQRTEQGDSAMYLCASSLANSYEQYFGPGTRLTVT.

The chain employs TRBV19 and TRBJ1-1; TRBD1 matches at 9 bases. V was pared by 5 bases and J by 4 bases, with 8 bases of the junction left unmatched. Germline-derived CDR1 and CDR2 are LNHDA and SQIVND (reference sequence). CDR3 length: 15 residues. This CDR3 is CASSPTTGGRTEAFF. The CDR3 nucleotides are TGTGCCAGTAGTCCCACTACAGGGGGCCGCACTGAAGCTTTCTTT. The entire variable domain, with the rest obtained from reference TRBV19 and TRBJ1-1, is as follows: DGGITQSPKYLFRKEGQNVTLSCEQNLNHDAMYWYRQDPGQGLRLIYYSQIVNDFQKGDIAEGYSVSREKKESFPLTVTSAQKNPTAFYLCASSPTTGGRTEAFFGQGTRLTVV.

The V and J genes are TRBV6-4 and TRBJ1-6, with D perhaps matching TRBD1 (5 bases). Deletions cut 9 bases from V and 9 bases from J, with 27 bases between. The CDR3 spans 17 residues. Germline loops: CDR1 MRHNA, CDR2 SNTAGT. This chain's CDR3 is CARPDLSGVREISPLHF. The CDR3 region has the DNA TGTGCCAGACCGGACCTTTCGGGGGTCAGGGAAATTTCACCCCTCCACTTT.

This clone turned up a few times. This chain joins TRBV4-1 and TRBJ2-7, with 8 bases that match TRBD2. The J segment lost 1 base and the V segment lost 0 bases, leaving 8 bases of the junction unmatched. The CDR3 consists of 17 residues. Germline V gene sequence: CDR1 MGHRA, CDR2 YSYEKL. This CDR3 is CASSQDYRGGGSYEQYF. The CDR3 coding sequence is TGCGCCAGCAGCCAAGATTATCGGGGCGGGGGGTCCTACGAGCAGTACTTC.

The V gene is TRBV7-8, the J gene TRBJ2-3; the D gene is possibly TRBD2 (7 bases). The CDR3 is 17 amino acids. From germline, CDR1 is SGHVS and CDR2 FQNEAQ. The V end was cut by 3 bases, the J end by 2 bases, with 18 bases between. The CDR3 spells CASSFPGRGAFTDTQYF. The CDR3 DNA is TGTGCCAGCAGCTTCCCGGGGAGGGGGGCATTCACAGATACGCAGTATTTT.

V is TRBV6-4 and J is TRBJ2-2, with 8 bases that match TRBD2. From germline, CDR1 is MRHNA and CDR2 SNTAGT. V shed 10 bases and J 0 bases; nucleotides not matched to a gene: 7. The CDR3 is 15 amino acids. The CDR3 DNA reads TGTGCCACCTCGGCGGGGGGCACGAACACCGGGGAGCTGTTTTTT. As protein: CATSAGGTNTGELFF.

A single count supports this clone. The chain employs TRBV7-8 and TRBJ1-3; perhaps TRBD1 as D (6 bases). This CDR3 comprises 18 residues. The germline V gene encodes CDR1 SGHVS and CDR2 FQNEAQ. V lost 1 base to trimming and J lost 4 bases, with 20 bases between them. The CDR3 protein is CASSLVSEDRLGGNTIYF. The CDR3 DNA follows: TGTGCCAGCAGCTTAGTTTCTGAAGACAGGCTAGGCGGAAACACCATATATTTT.

The rearrangement links TRBV7-9 to TRBJ2-2; 7 bases agree with TRBD1. Losses at the gene ends were 6 bases for V and 4 bases for J; bases not matched to a gene: 5. The CDR3 covers 14 residues. Germline V gene lookup returns CDR1 SEHNR and CDR2 FQNEAQ (reference sequence). Written as DNA, the CDR3 is TGTGCCAGCAGAGGTTCAGGGGGCACCGGGGAGCTGTTTTTT. Protein: CASRGSGGTGELFF.

The chain carries TRBV19 and TRBJ2-1, with D perhaps TRBD2 (5 bases). Trimming removed 5 bases from V and 0 bases from J, with 8 bases in between. In germline, CDR1 is LNHDA, CDR2 SQIVND (reference sequence). The CDR3 length is 14 residues. CDR3 protein: CASSLGSSYNEQFF. CDR3 sequence (DNA): TGTGCCAGTAGTTTGGGGAGCTCCTACAATGAGCAGTTCTTC.

This rearrangement joins TRBV19 to TRBJ1-1; 7 bases agree with TRBD1. CDR1 and CDR2 (germline): LNHDA, SQIVND (reference sequence). J was trimmed by 6 bases and V by 3 bases; bases with no gene match: 13. This CDR3 spans 16 amino acids. CDR3 in DNA: TGTGCCAGTAGTATTGTAGCAGGGGGGCTTCGTGCTGAAGCTTTCTTT. Protein product: CASSIVAGGLRAEAFF.

This chain connects TRBV7-9 to TRBJ2-6, with 10 bases fitting TRBD1. The CDR3 covers 18 residues. V dropped 6 bases and J dropped 1; count of bases not matched to a gene: 9. Germline V CDR1 and CDR2: SEHNR, FQNEAQ (reference sequence). The CDR3 loop reads CASRSDRGRISGANVLTF. CDR3 nucleotides: TGTGCCAGCAGATCTGACAGGGGGCGCATTTCTGGGGCCAACGTCCTGACTTTC.

The chain employs TRBV9 and TRBJ2-1; perhaps TRBD2 as D (7 bases). Trimming took off 0 bases at V and 7 bases at J, with 20 bases between the two ends. The germline V gene encodes CDR1 SGDLS and CDR2 YYNGEE. CDR3 length equals 17 residues. CDR3 protein: CASSVAGFGGAWNEQFF. The CDR3, as DNA: TGTGCCAGCAGCGTAGCGGGGTTTGGGGGGGCCTGGAATGAGCAGTTCTTC.

CDR3 protein: CASKRGSSGNTIYF. The CDR3 DNA is TGTGCCAGCAAGCGGGGTTCCTCTGGAAACACCATATATTTT. The chain is built from TRBV2 and TRBJ1-3; D gene uncertain. Trimming removed 7 bases at V and 0 bases at J, with 10 bases between. CDR3 length equals 14 residues. Germline V gene sequence: CDR1 SNHLY, CDR2 FYNNEI. Drawing the rest from reference TRBV2 and TRBJ1-3, the complete variable domain is EPEVTQTPSHQVTQMGQEVILRCVPISNHLYFYWYRQILGQKVEFLVSFYNNEISEKSEIFDDQFSVERPDGSNFTLKIRSTKLEDSAMYFCASKRGSSGNTIYFGEGSWLTVV.

This clone was observed once. This chain joins TRBV18 and TRBJ2-3; 13 bases line up with TRBD2. The CDR3 has 18 residues. The germline CDR1 and CDR2 sequences are KGHSH and LQKENI. V lost 6 bases, J lost 0 bases, and 9 bases stayed unmatched. DNA of the CDR3: TGTGCCAGCTCCCCGGGACTAGCGGGGACGAGGAGCACAGATACGCAGTATTTT. As protein: CASSPGLAGTRSTDTQYF. Drawing the rest from reference TRBV18 and TRBJ2-3, the complete variable domain is NAGVMQNPRHLVRRRGQEARLRCSPMKGHSHVYWYRQLPEEGLKFMVYLQKENIIDESGMPKERFSAEFPKEGPSILRIQQVVRGDSAAYFCASSPGLAGTRSTDTQYFGPGTRLTVL.

This chain uses TRBV7-8 with TRBJ1-1, with no clear D. The CDR3 length is 16 residues. V was trimmed by 5 bases and J by 4 bases, leaving 20 bases between them. CDR1 is SGHVS, CDR2 FQNEAQ, per germline. CDR3 residues: CASSLNSATAGTEAFF. CDR3 sequence (DNA): TGTGCCAGCAGCCTTAACTCTGCCACGGCGGGCACTGAAGCTTTCTTT.

The chain uses TRBV2 and TRBJ2-7, with D perhaps matching TRBD1 (6 bases). Germline CDR1 reads SNHLY; CDR2 reads FYNNEI. The CDR3 has 12 residues. The CDR3 here is CSAGVGVYEQYF. CDR3 coding DNA: TGTTCAGCAGGGGTAGGAGTTTACGAGCAGTACTTC.

V usage is TRBV5-1 and J usage is TRBJ1-1; the D gene is possibly TRBD1 (5 bases). Germline CDR1 reads SGHRS; CDR2 reads YFSETQ. This CDR3 comprises 12 residues. Trimming took off 0 bases at V and 11 bases at J, with 11 bases between the two ends. The CDR3 bases are TGCGCCAGCAGCTTGGCCGGGGGGACTGCTTTCTTT. Translation gives CASSLAGGTAFF.

The CDR3 loop reads CAWNPGQGYNEQFF. CDR3 coding DNA: TGTGCCTGGAATCCGGGACAGGGTTACAATGAGCAGTTCTTC. The chain employs TRBV30 and TRBJ2-1, with 9 bases fitting TRBD1. The germline V gene has CDR1 GTSNPN and CDR2 SVGIG (reference sequence). With V trimmed by 4 bases and J by 4 bases, 5 bases remained unmatched. The CDR3 runs 14 residues.

V gene TRBV6-5 combines with J gene TRBJ2-7; 8 nucleotides align to TRBD1. Germline trimming cut 6 bases from V and 5 bases from J; bases unmatched to any gene: 9. CDR3 length equals 14 residues. The V gene's germline CDR1 is MNHEY and CDR2 SVGAGI. DNA of the CDR3: TGTGCCAGCAGGCCGGACAGGGTCAGGAACGAGCAGTACTTC. Encoded protein: CASRPDRVRNEQYF.

The chain recombines TRBV6-5 with TRBJ2-7; 11 bases match TRBD1. V lost 7 bases, J lost 5 bases, and 7 bases stayed unmatched. The CDR3 is made up of 14 amino acids. CDR1 is MNHEY, CDR2 SVGAGI, per germline. CDR3 DNA: TGTGCCAGCACCCATGGACAGGGGGCTAACGAGCAGTACTTC. This encodes CASTHGQGANEQYF.

The chain employs TRBV3-1 (or the pseudogene TRBV3-2) and TRBJ2-3; D ambiguous. There are 17 residues in the CDR3. The germline gives CDR1 LGHDT, CDR2 YNNKEL (reference sequence). Between the trimmed V and J ends, which lost 0 bases and 2 bases, there was a span of 15 bases. CDR3: CASSQDFYRSFTDTQYF. The CDR3 DNA follows: TGTGCCAGCAGCCAAGATTTCTATCGGAGCTTCACAGATACGCAGTATTTT.

This chain joins TRBV30 and TRBJ2-1, with 7 bases that match TRBD1. Germline-derived CDR1 and CDR2 are GTSNPN and SVGIG (reference sequence). The CDR3 spans 13 residues. CDR3 sequence reads: CARKGQWSNEQFF. In nucleotides, the CDR3 is TGTGCTCGGAAGGGACAGTGGTCGAATGAGCAGTTCTTC.

The chain is built from TRBV24-1 and TRBJ1-5; 9 positions agree with TRBD1. This CDR3 contains 14 residues. Unmatched junction bases numbered 3, after V lost 4 bases and J lost 6 bases. Germline V CDR1 and CDR2: KGHDR, SFDVKD. The CDR3 here is CATSEQGASQPQHF. The CDR3 nucleotides are TGTGCCACCAGTGAACAGGGGGCGAGTCAGCCCCAGCATTTT.